Listed here are 29 T cell receptor beta chains from one sample, sequenced in a study of T cell repertoires in ileal Crohn's disease. Here immunoSEQ multiplex PCR was the method, and the copy in TCRdb shows in-frame clones only, minus some. In the table there are 2,000 to 2,500 clones, about 73% of which are singletons. Before sorting, lamina propria lymphocytes were separated from surgical specimens by density gradient. The sequenced material came from CD8+ T cells from ileum. The receptors here all came from an adult with Crohn's disease. Some clones in this sample may be carry-over from other donors' samples.

The chain is built from TRBV11-2 and TRBJ2-7, with 10 bases that match TRBD1. CDR1 SGHAT and CDR2 FQNNGV come from the germline V gene. V shed 10 bases, J shed 2 bases, and the junction held 20 bases outside the gene matches. The CDR3 loop spans 18 amino acids. CDR3 loop: CATKGFHPGTGDTYEQYF. The CDR3 bases are TGTGCCACCAAGGGATTCCACCCCGGGACAGGGGATACCTACGAGCAGTACTTC.

The CDR3 sequence is CASSARQGSPSNQPQHF. The CDR3 nucleotides are TGTGCCAGCAGCGCCCGACAGGGATCTCCGAGCAATCAGCCCCAGCATTTT. The genes are TRBV5-8 and TRBJ1-5, with 7 bases matching TRBD1. This CDR3 is 17 amino acids long. Germline V gene sequence: CDR1 SGHTS, CDR2 YDEGEE. J lost 1 base, V lost 4 bases, and 11 bases had no gene match. The full variable domain, with the rest looked up from reference TRBV5-8 and TRBJ1-5, is EAGVTQSPTHLIKTRGQQATLRCSPISGHTSVYWYQQALGLGLQFLLWYDEGEERNRGNFPPRFSGRQFPNYSSELNVNALELEDSALYLCASSARQGSPSNQPQHFGDGTRLSIL.

This clone was found a few times. This sequence joins TRBV4-2 and TRBJ2-2; a weak D match, TRBD2 (6 bases). V was clipped by 4 bases and J by 4 bases, with 13 bases between them. In germline, CDR1 is LGHNA, CDR2 YNFKEQ. The CDR3 covers 15 residues. CDR3: CASSPEGPGTGELFF. The DNA for the CDR3 is TGTGCCAGCAGCCCGGAGGGCCCGGGCACCGGGGAGCTGTTTTTT.

V usage is TRBV29-1 and J usage is TRBJ2-1; TRBD1 matches 7 bases. The ends lost 1 base at V and 1 base at J; junction bases unmatched: 4. This CDR3 has 15 residues. Germline V gives CDR1 SQVTM, CDR2 ANQGSEA. CDR3 sequence: CSVEGTGNSYNEQFF. CDR3 coding DNA: TGCAGCGTTGAAGGGACAGGTAATTCCTACAATGAGCAGTTCTTC.

A few counts support this clone. The V gene is TRBV2, the J gene TRBJ2-3; 7 bases match TRBD1. Unmatched junction bases numbered 10, after V lost 4 bases and J lost 6 bases. Per germline, CDR1 SNHLY and CDR2 FYNNEI. The CDR3 sequence is 15 residues long. CDR3 residues: CASSAGTASLDTQYF. As DNA, the CDR3 is TGTGCCAGCAGTGCCGGGACAGCGTCCTTGGATACGCAGTATTTT. Using reference TRBV2 and TRBJ2-3 for the parts outside the CDR3, the full variable domain is EPEVTQTPSHQVTQMGQEVILRCVPISNHLYFYWYRQILGQKVEFLVSFYNNEISEKSEIFDDQFSVERPDGSNFTLKIRSTKLEDSAMYFCASSAGTASLDTQYFGPGTRLTVL.

V is TRBV10-3 and J is TRBJ2-1, with 7 bases lining up with TRBD2. Germline CDR1 ENHRY, CDR2 SYGVKD. The CDR3 consists of 17 residues. The junction had 5 bases not matched to a gene; V was cut back by 0 bases and J by 0 bases. The CDR3 spells CAISESSGVSSYNEQFF. The CDR3 bases are TGTGCCATCAGTGAGTCAAGCGGGGTAAGCTCCTACAATGAGCAGTTCTTC.

This clone is classed as large. The chain employs TRBV5-3 and TRBJ1-1; 7 positions match TRBD1. TRBV5-3 has ORF status, its function being uncertain. Trimming cost V 4 bases and J 0 bases; bases outside gene matches: 15. CDR3 length equals 18 residues. The CDR3 nucleotides read TGTGCCAGAAGCCGTGCGGGGGGACAGCGCTACTTGAACACTGAAGCTTTCTTT. Translating it yields CARSRAGGQRYLNTEAFF.

The V call is TRBV12-5, the J call TRBJ1-1; D ambiguous. Trimming pared 3 bases from V and 3 bases from J, leaving 17 bases between. The length of the CDR3 is 16 residues. The germline V gene encodes CDR1 LGHNT and CDR2 FRNRAP. Written as DNA, the CDR3 is TGTGCTAGTGGTTTCTTTCCACGGCAGGAGGACACTGAAGCTTTCTTT. It encodes CASGFFPRQEDTEAFF.

The V gene is TRBV5-1, the J gene TRBJ2-7; 8 nucleotides match TRBD2. The CDR3 length is 13 residues. Germline CDR1 is SGHRS and CDR2 is YFSETQ. Losses at the gene ends were 4 bases for V and 5 bases for J; bases not matched to a gene: 5. The chain's CDR3 is CASSGLAAHEQYF. CDR3 bases: TGCGCCAGCAGCGGACTAGCCGCCCACGAGCAGTACTTC.

The chain joins TRBV6-5 to TRBJ2-1; 8 nucleotides align to TRBD2. Germline V gene sequence: CDR1 MNHEY, CDR2 SVGAGI. V was clipped by 7 bases and J by 4 bases; unmatched bases: 9. The CDR3 extends over 15 amino acids. The CDR3, as DNA: TGTGCCAGCAAAGCAGCGGGAGCTTTTTACAATGAGCAGTTCTTC. It yields the protein CASKAAGAFYNEQFF.

Details on this clone: Additional DNA sequences in this sample encode the identical CDR3. The rearrangement uses TRBV5-6 and TRBJ1-1; D unresolved. V was pared by 0 bases and J by 4 bases, with 10 bases between. This CDR3 comprises 14 residues. Germline CDR1 is SGHDT and CDR2 is YYEEEE. Here the CDR3 reads CASSLGQSRTEAFF. CDR3 nucleotide sequence: TGTGCCAGCAGCTTGGGGCAATCACGCACTGAAGCTTTCTTT. Based on the CDR3 plus reference TRBV5-6 and TRBJ1-1, the full variable domain is DAGVTQSPTHLIKTRGQQVTLRCSPKSGHDTVSWYQQALGQGPQFIFQYYEEEERQRGNFPDRFSGHQFPNYSSELNVNALLLGDSALYLCASSLGQSRTEAFFGQGTRLTVV.

The chain recombines TRBV4-1 with TRBJ1-1; a possible D gene is TRBD1 (6 bases). V lost 2 bases to trimming and J lost 8 bases, with 24 bases between them. CDR1 and CDR2 (germline): MGHRA, YSYEKL. This CDR3 contains 17 residues. This chain's CDR3 is CASSQMGGGATRGEAFF. The DNA for the CDR3 is TGCGCCAGCAGCCAAATGGGGGGGGGCGCAACGAGGGGAGAAGCTTTCTTT.

The genes are TRBV4-3 and TRBJ2-2; D unclear. The germline CDR1 and CDR2 sequences are LGHNA and YSLEER. CDR3 length: 15 residues. Trimming removed 0 bases from V and 1 base from J, with 6 bases in between. CDR3 residues: CASSQDRLNTGELFF. The DNA of the CDR3 is TGCGCCAGCAGCCAAGACAGGCTGAACACCGGGGAGCTGTTTTTT.

The V gene is TRBV9, the J gene TRBJ2-3, with TRBD2 as a possible D gene (7 bases). V dropped 5 bases and J dropped 5 bases, with 12 bases sitting between them. Looked up from germline, CDR1 is SGDLS and CDR2 is YYNGEE. CDR3 length: 13 amino acids. The CDR3 sequence: CASSEGGLDTQYF. The DNA for the CDR3 is TGTGCCAGCAGTGAGGGGGGGTTAGATACGCAGTATTTT. Looking up the rest from reference TRBV9 and TRBJ2-3 gives the full variable domain: DSGVTQTPKHLITATGQRVTLRCSPRSGDLSVYWYQQSLDQGLQFLIQYYNGEERAKGNILERFSAQQFPDLHSELNLSSLELGDSALYFCASSEGGLDTQYFGPGTRLTVL.

The rearrangement links TRBV19 to TRBJ2-1; 8 bases map to TRBD2. The V gene's germline CDR1 is LNHDA and CDR2 SQIVND (reference sequence). The CDR3 runs 15 residues. The V and J ends lost 2 bases and 9 bases, in that order; junction bases with no gene match: 9. The CDR3 loop reads CASSITGGSNGEQFF. CDR3 DNA: TGTGCCAGTAGTATAACGGGAGGGTCCAACGGTGAGCAGTTCTTC.

This clone was counted between two and nine times. The CDR3 DNA reads TGTGCCATCAGTGGAGAAGCGGGAGGGCCCTACGAGCAGTACTTC. This codes for CAISGEAGGPYEQYF. The rearrangement links TRBV10-3 to TRBJ2-7; 10 bases are shared with TRBD2. This CDR3 is 15 amino acids long. Germline assignment: CDR1 ENHRY and CDR2 SYGVKD. J lost 2 bases, V lost 4 bases, and 5 bases had no gene match.

V gene TRBV27 combines with J gene TRBJ2-7, with D possibly TRBD1 on 5 matching bases. The V gene lost 3 bases and the J gene lost 6 bases, with 9 bases spanning the gap. Germline V CDR1 and CDR2: MNHEY, SMNVEV (reference sequence). This CDR3 region has 12 residues. CDR3 residues: CASSFQGREQYF. The DNA for the CDR3 is TGTGCCAGCAGTTTCCAGGGCCGCGAGCAGTACTTC.

J is TRBJ1-4 and V is TRBV4-3; 7 bases match TRBD1. This CDR3 comprises 17 residues. Germline CDR1 LGHNA, CDR2 YSLEER. V was pared by 0 bases and J by 7 bases, with 11 bases of the junction left unmatched. CDR3 sequence reads: CASSQDGLRGRSEKLFF. As DNA, the CDR3 is TGCGCCAGCAGCCAAGATGGGTTGAGGGGGCGGAGTGAAAAACTGTTTTTT.

This clone was seen a few times. At the DNA level, this CDR3 is encoded by other sequences in the same sample as well. The CDR3 here is CASSPSRAEGYEQYF. In DNA, the CDR3 is TGTGCCAGCAGCCCCTCTAGAGCGGAGGGCTACGAGCAGTACTTC. V and J are TRBV7-6 and TRBJ2-7, with a weak D call TRBD2 (6 bases). Germline V gene sequence: CDR1 SGHVS, CDR2 FNYEAQ. The CDR3 is made up of 15 amino acids. The V gene lost 5 bases and the J gene lost 3 bases, with 17 bases spanning the gap.

The chain employs TRBV10-3 and TRBJ2-1, with D possibly matching TRBD1 (6 bases). V was trimmed by 0 bases and J by 4 bases, leaving 16 bases between them. This CDR3 is 17 amino acids long. Germline CDR1 and CDR2: ENHRY and SYGVKD. CDR3 amino acids: CAISESFRTATYNEQFF. The CDR3, as DNA: TGTGCCATCAGTGAGTCCTTCAGGACAGCCACGTACAATGAGCAGTTCTTC.

The rearrangement uses TRBV5-1 and TRBJ2-1; the match to TRBD1 covers 9 bases. The CDR3 loop spans 15 amino acids. Germline V gene lookup returns CDR1 SGHRS and CDR2 YFSETQ. After removal of 4 bases from V and 7 bases from J, the junction contained 9 bases not matched to a gene. Here the CDR3 DNA reads TGCGCCAGCAGCCCCTGGGACAGGGAGTTTAATGAGCAGTTCTTC. It yields the protein CASSPWDREFNEQFF.

The V and J genes are TRBV9 and TRBJ2-7; possible D gene TRBD2, 5 bases. Germline loops: CDR1 SGDLS, CDR2 YYNGEE. V lost 0 bases, J lost 5 bases, and 15 bases lay in between. This CDR3 region has 15 residues. The DNA for the CDR3 is TGTGCCAGCAGCGTAGACGGGAACTCGTTGGACGAGCAGTACTTC. Encoded protein: CASSVDGNSLDEQYF.

The chain combines TRBV9 with TRBJ2-1; 7 nucleotides line up with TRBD2. After removal of 4 bases from V and 8 bases from J, the junction contained 9 bases not matched to a gene. In germline, CDR1 is SGDLS, CDR2 YYNGEE. The CDR3 sequence is 14 residues long. Here the CDR3 DNA reads TGTGCCAGCAGCCTCCCTAGCGGTTCGGATGAGCAGTTCTTC. This translates into CASSLPSGSDEQFF.

This chain links TRBV5-1 with TRBJ2-7; the match to TRBD1 covers 11 bases. CDR3 length equals 14 residues. The ends lost 3 bases at V and 5 bases at J; junction bases unmatched: 4. Germline CDR1 reads SGHRS; CDR2 reads YFSETQ. CDR3 sequence reads: CASSYGTGGDEQYF. CDR3 coding DNA: TGCGCCAGCAGCTACGGGACAGGGGGTGACGAGCAGTACTTC. Looking up the rest from reference TRBV5-1 and TRBJ2-7 gives the full variable domain: KAGVTQTPRYLIKTRGQQVTLSCSPISGHRSVSWYQQTPGQGLQFLFEYFSETQRNKGNFPGRFSGRQFSNSRSEMNVSTLELGDSALYLCASSYGTGGDEQYFGPGTRLTVT.

The chain uses TRBV4-1 and TRBJ1-1, with D uncertain. There are 15 residues in the CDR3. Trimming left V 7 bases short and J 12 bases short, with 27 bases between. Germline V gene data show CDR1 as MGHRA and CDR2 as YSYEKL. The CDR3: CASTSQPNAHARTFF. CDR3 sequence (DNA): TGCGCCAGCACCTCACAACCCAACGCCCACGCGAGGACTTTCTTT.

In this sample, this clone turned up once. The V gene is TRBV7-8, the J gene TRBJ2-1, with TRBD2 as a possible D gene (6 bases). Looked up from germline, CDR1 is SGHVS and CDR2 is FQNEAQ. The V and J ends lost 5 bases and 7 bases respectively, with 15 bases between them. The CDR3 extends over 14 amino acids. This CDR3 is CASSPEYRENEQFF. The CDR3, as DNA: TGTGCCAGCAGCCCAGAGTACCGGGAGAATGAGCAGTTCTTC.

The rearrangement uses TRBV6-5 and TRBJ2-5, with 9 bases identical to TRBD1. The CDR3 is 14 residues long. The V gene end was trimmed by 4 bases and the J gene end by 5 bases; junction bases not matched to a gene: 5. The V gene's germline CDR1 is MNHEY and CDR2 SVGAGI. CDR3: CASSSGTGYETQYF. The CDR3 coding sequence is TGTGCCAGCAGTTCCGGGACAGGGTACGAGACCCAGTACTTC.

The sample holds a few counts of this clone. The chain has TRBV9 and TRBJ2-1; the match to TRBD2 covers 14 bases. This CDR3 contains 18 residues. Losses at the gene ends were 3 bases for V and 3 bases for J; bases not matched to a gene: 8. Per germline, CDR1 SGDLS and CDR2 YYNGEE. The CDR3 nucleotides read TGTGCCAGCAGCGGCAGACTAGCGGGAGGGGGCTTCTACAATGAGCAGTTCTTC. The encoded protein is CASSGRLAGGGFYNEQFF.

J is TRBJ2-7 and V is TRBV27, with D possibly TRBD2 on 5 matching bases. V shed 2 bases and J shed 4 bases, with 9 bases lying between them. This CDR3 is built from 13 residues. The germline V gene encodes CDR1 MNHEY and CDR2 SMNVEV (reference sequence). This chain's CDR3 is CASSLSGNYEQYF. The DNA for the CDR3 is TGTGCCAGCAGTTTAAGCGGTAATTACGAGCAGTACTTC.